This TCR beta chain was identified during a study of vaccination and CD4 T cells after COVID-19. Study as a whole: Taking of post-vaccine samples occurred a median about 72 days after dose two (range 14 to 241). Study conclusions and caveats: In median terms, SARS-CoV-2-reactive clonotypes went from about 20 to 38, a nonsignificant rise.

Only a few counts were recorded for this clonotype. The antigen remains undetermined. Oncomine TCR Beta short-read sequencing was applied to DNA from cultured CD4+ T cells. The template was genomic DNA from cultured CD4+ T cells. One entry per CDR3 protein results from TCRdb running MiXCR on the PCR reads. There are about 14,000 distinct CDR3 sequences in the sample; around 30% occur only once, and around a sixth lies in the top ten. The germline V and J ends were trimmed by 6 bases and 8 bases, with 20 bases remaining between them. Germline CDR1 and CDR2: DFQATT and SNEGSKA (reference sequence). The CDR3 contains 14 residues. Treatment described: roughly ten-day PBMC culture with coronavirus spike peptide pools or control peptides (ViraFEST assay). Half-medium replacement with fresh IL-2 medium took place on days 3 and 7.

Sequenced: cultured CD4+ T cells from blood. This TCR was recovered from a human donor with COVID-19. This chain links TRBV20-1 with TRBJ2-1, with D uncertain. CDR3 bases: TGCAGTGCCCAGAACCCCGTGGTTGGCGATGAGCAGTTCTTC. It specifies CSAQNPVVGDEQFF.